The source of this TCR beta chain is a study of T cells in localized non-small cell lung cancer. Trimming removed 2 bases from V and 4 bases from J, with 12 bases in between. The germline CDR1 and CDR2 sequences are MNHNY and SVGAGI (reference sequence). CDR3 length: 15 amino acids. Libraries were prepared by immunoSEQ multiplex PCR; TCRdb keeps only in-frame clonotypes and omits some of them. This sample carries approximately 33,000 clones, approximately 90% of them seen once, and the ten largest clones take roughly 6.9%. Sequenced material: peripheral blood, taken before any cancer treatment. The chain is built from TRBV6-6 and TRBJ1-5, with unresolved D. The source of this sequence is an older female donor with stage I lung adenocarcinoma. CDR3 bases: TGTGCCAGCAGTTACGGGGAGGGATGGAATCAGCCCCAGCATTTT. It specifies CASSYGEGWNQPQHF.